This T cell receptor (beta chain) was captured in a study of shared clonotypes between healthy human individuals. Comment on this clone: Its antigen remains unknown.

Study-wide points: Blood was the only sampled material, and tissue repertoires likely differ. Few donors limited the genetic and exposure-history diversity represented. Clonotypes shared by all four sorted-subset donors had higher generation probabilities than non-shared clonotypes. Clonotype sharing among donors was thought likely to change with sequencing depth.

Assay used: immunoSEQ multiplex PCR; TCRdb lists only in-frame clones, some missing. The sample lists hundreds of thousands of clones, 96% occurring once. The naive CD8 subset, CD45RO-negative cells positively selected for CCR7, excluded terminally differentiated effector memory CD45RA+ cells. The germline gives CDR1 SGHTA, CDR2 FQGNSA. The length of the CDR3 is 15 residues. Trimming removed 1 base at V and 5 bases at J, with 14 bases between. Sequencing input: naive CD8+ T cells sorted from blood. This chain joins TRBV7-2 and TRBJ1-1, with D possibly being TRBD1 (5 bases). The sequence was collected from a man younger than 40 in good health. The CDR3 reads CASSLEVGGWTEAFF. The CDR3, as DNA: TGTGCCAGCAGCTTAGAGGTGGGGGGTTGGACTGAAGCTTTCTTT.